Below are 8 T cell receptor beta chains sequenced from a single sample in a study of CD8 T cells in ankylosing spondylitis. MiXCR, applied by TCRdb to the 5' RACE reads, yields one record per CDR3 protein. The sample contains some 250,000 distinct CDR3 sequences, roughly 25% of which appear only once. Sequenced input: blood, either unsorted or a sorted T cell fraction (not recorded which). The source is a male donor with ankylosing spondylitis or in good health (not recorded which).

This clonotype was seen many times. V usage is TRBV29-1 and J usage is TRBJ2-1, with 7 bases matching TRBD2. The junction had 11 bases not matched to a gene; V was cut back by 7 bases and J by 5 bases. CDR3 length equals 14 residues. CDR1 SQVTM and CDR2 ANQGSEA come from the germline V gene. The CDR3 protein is CSAIRGGRDNEQFF. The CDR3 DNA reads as TGCAGCGCAATTCGTGGGGGGAGGGACAATGAGCAGTTCTTC.

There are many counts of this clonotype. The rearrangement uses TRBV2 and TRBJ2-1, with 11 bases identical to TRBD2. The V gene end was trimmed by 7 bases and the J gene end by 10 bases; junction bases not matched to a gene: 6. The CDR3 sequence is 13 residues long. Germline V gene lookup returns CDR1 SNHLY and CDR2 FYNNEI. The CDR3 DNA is TGTGCCAGCATAGCGGGGGGGCCGAGAGAGCAGTTCTTC. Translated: CASIAGGPREQFF.

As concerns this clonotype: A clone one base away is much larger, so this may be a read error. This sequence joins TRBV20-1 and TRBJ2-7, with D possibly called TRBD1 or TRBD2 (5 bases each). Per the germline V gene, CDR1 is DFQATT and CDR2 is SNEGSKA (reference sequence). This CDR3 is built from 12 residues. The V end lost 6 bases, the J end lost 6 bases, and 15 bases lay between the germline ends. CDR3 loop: CSAKEGRREQYF. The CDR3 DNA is TGCAGTGCCAAAGAGGGACGGCGCGAGCAGTACTTC.

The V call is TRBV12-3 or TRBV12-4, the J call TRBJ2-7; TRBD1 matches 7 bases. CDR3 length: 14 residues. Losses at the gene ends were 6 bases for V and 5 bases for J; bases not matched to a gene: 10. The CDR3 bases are TGTGCCAGCAGACCCACAGGGGTCCCCCACGAGCAGTACTTC. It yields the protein CASRPTGVPHEQYF.

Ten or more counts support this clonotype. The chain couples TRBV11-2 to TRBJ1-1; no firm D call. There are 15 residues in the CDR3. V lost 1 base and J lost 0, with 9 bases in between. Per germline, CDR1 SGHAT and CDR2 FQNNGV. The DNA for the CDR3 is TGTGCCAGCAGCTTAGCCCGAGGAATGAACACTGAAGCTTTCTTT. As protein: CASSLARGMNTEAFF.

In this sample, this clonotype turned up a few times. For the CDR3, the DNA is TGTGCCAGCAAGGACGTCCCCTACGAGCAGTACTTC. Translated, it gives CASKDVPYEQYF. V gene TRBV21-1 combines with J gene TRBJ2-7. TRBV21-1 corresponds to a pseudogene. The CDR3 totals 12 residues.

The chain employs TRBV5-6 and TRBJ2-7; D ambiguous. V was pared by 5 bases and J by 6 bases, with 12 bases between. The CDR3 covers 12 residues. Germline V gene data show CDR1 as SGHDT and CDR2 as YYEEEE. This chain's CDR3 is CASSWSVGEQYF. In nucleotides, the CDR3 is TGTGCCAGCAGTTGGTCTGTGGGCGAGCAGTACTTC.

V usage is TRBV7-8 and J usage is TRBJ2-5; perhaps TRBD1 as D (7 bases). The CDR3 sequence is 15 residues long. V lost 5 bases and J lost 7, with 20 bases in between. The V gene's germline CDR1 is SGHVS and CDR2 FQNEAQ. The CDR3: CASSGWGRGDGTQYF. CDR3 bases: TGTGCCAGCAGCGGCTGGGGCAGGGGGGATGGGACCCAGTACTTC.